Listed here is a single T cell receptor (beta chain). Some clones are missing from TCRdb's copy, which holds only in-frame ones; the method was immunoSEQ multiplex PCR. The table has 200,000 to 300,000 clones, around 88% seen once; the top ten hold roughly 2%. The CDR3 extends over 17 amino acids. The V gene's germline CDR1 is SGHVS and CDR2 FQNEAQ. Germline trimming cut 1 base from V and 1 base from J; bases unmatched to any gene: 8. This specimen comes from a study of blood T cell repertoires in COVID-19. Background on the study: Italy, Spain and the United States were the sources of the convalescent and acute COVID-19 samples.

The receptor's source is a man aged 25-45 years with active or convalescent COVID-19. V and J are TRBV7-8 and TRBJ1-1; 8 positions agree with TRBD1. Sequences were obtained from peripheral blood. The CDR3 DNA is TGTGCCAGCAGCTTAGGGTTCAGGGGGCCCAAGAACACTGAAGCTTTCTTT. Its protein product is CASSLGFRGPKNTEAFF.